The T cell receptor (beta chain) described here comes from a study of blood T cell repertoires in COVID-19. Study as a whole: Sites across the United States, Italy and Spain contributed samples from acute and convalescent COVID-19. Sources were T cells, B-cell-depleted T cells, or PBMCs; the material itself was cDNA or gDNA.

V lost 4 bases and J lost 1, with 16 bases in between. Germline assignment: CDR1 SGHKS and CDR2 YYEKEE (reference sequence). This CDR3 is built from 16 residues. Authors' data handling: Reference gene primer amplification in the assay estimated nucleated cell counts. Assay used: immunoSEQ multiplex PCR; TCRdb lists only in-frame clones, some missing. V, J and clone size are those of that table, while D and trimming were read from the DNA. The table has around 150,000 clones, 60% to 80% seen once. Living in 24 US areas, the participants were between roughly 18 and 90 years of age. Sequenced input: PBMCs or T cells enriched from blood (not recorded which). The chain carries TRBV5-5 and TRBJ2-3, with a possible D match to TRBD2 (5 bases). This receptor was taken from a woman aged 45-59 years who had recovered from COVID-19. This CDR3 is CASSPTPGLGTDTQYF. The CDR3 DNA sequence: TGTGCCAGCAGCCCCACCCCGGGGTTGGGCACAGATACGCAGTATTTT.